Each of the 23 T cell receptor beta chains below was sequenced from the same sample in a study of T cell responses to AZD1222 COVID-19 vaccine. Sequenced by immunoSEQ multiplex PCR; TCRdb stores in-frame clones only, minus some. The table includes about 86,000 clones, around 73% detected once. The sequencing here drew on peripheral blood, taken on day 0 of AZD1222 vaccination. All receptors come from an adult in good health.

CDR3 sequence (DNA): TGTGCCAGCAGCCAATCTTTGGGAAATCAGCCCCAGCATTTT. Protein product: CASSQSLGNQPQHF. J is TRBJ1-5 and V is TRBV16; no clear D gene. V dropped 0 bases and J dropped 4 bases, with 7 bases sitting between them. Looked up from germline, CDR1 is KGHSY and CDR2 is FQNENV. The CDR3 runs to 14 residues.

The chain carries TRBV6-1 and TRBJ1-4, with 8 bases fitting TRBD1. In germline, CDR1 is MNHNS, CDR2 SASEGT. V shed 1 base and J 10 bases; nucleotides not matched to a gene: 8. The length of the CDR3 is 15 residues. As DNA, the CDR3 is TGTGCCAGCAGTGAAGATGGGACAGGCTTCGGAAAACTGTTTTTT. It is translated as CASSEDGTGFGKLFF.

V gene TRBV28 combines with J gene TRBJ1-5, with unresolved D. Germline V gives CDR1 MDHEN, CDR2 SYDVKM. Trimming took off 4 bases at V and 8 bases at J, with 12 bases between the two ends. The CDR3 is 13 residues long. The DNA of the CDR3 is TGTGCCAGCAGTTCGGACCTTTCAAAGCCCCAGCATTTT. It specifies CASSSDLSKPQHF.

This clone was seen a single time. The rearrangement links TRBV19 to TRBJ1-2, with D hard to call. CDR1 LNHDA and CDR2 SQIVND come from the germline V gene (reference sequence). Trimming removed 5 bases from V and 0 bases from J, with 10 bases in between. This CDR3 contains 14 residues. Written as DNA, the CDR3 is TGTGCCAGTAGTCGGACGGGAGCTAACTATGGCTACACCTTC. Translating gives CASSRTGANYGYTF.

The chain couples TRBV6-6 to TRBJ2-5; the match to TRBD2 covers 7 bases. The CDR3 has 13 residues. Looked up from germline, CDR1 is MNHNY and CDR2 is SVGAGI (reference sequence). J lost 2 bases, V lost 8 bases, and 5 bases had no gene match. Here the CDR3 reads CASRLAIQETQYF. Written as DNA, the CDR3 is TGTGCCAGCCGACTAGCTATACAAGAGACCCAGTACTTC.

In this sample, this clone turned up once. The rearrangement uses TRBV23-1 and TRBJ1-1; a weak D match, TRBD1 (6 bases). TRBV23-1 is treated as an ORF (open reading frame) with a function not yet certain. This CDR3 contains 15 residues. The V end lost 0 bases, the J end lost 2 bases, and 10 bases lay between the germline ends. The CDR3 DNA sequence: TGCGCCAGCAGTCAATCCTCAGGGGATAACACTGAAGCTTTCTTT. Encoded protein: CASSQSSGDNTEAFF.

The chain joins TRBV7-6 to TRBJ2-5, with 14 bases aligning to TRBD2. With 5 bases clipped from V and 5 bases from J, the junction kept 16 bases outside the gene matches. CDR1 is SGHVS and CDR2 is FNYEAQ in the germline V gene. The CDR3 sequence is 19 residues long. In DNA, the CDR3 is TGTGCCAGCAGCCCCCGAAGGGGACTAGCGGGAGACCTCGGGGAGACCCAGTACTTC. It codes for CASSPRRGLAGDLGETQYF.

This chain connects TRBV23-1 to TRBJ2-7; D is unresolved. TRBV23-1 falls under the ORF class, with uncertain function. This CDR3 is 16 amino acids long. V lost 2 bases and J 1 base, leaving 15 bases between the germline ends. CDR3 residues: CASSQKSCPSSYEQYF. The CDR3 DNA reads as TGCGCCAGCAGTCAAAAATCCTGCCCTTCTTCCTACGAGCAGTACTTC.

This chain connects TRBV3-1 (or the pseudogene TRBV3-2) to TRBJ1-2; tentatively, D is TRBD1 (5 bases). This CDR3 is built from 16 residues. From germline, CDR1 is LGHDT and CDR2 YNNKEL (reference sequence). The germline V and J ends were trimmed by 0 bases and 3 bases, with 14 bases remaining between them. In DNA, the CDR3 is TGTGCCAGCAGCCAAGAGGGCATAGGGGCATACTATGGCTACACCTTC. Residues: CASSQEGIGAYYGYTF.

The J gene is TRBJ2-7, the V gene TRBV10-2, with 13 nucleotides matching TRBD2. The V and J ends lost 6 bases and 5 bases, in that order; junction bases with no gene match: 7. Germline CDR1 is WSHSY and CDR2 is SAAADI. The CDR3 has 15 amino acids. The CDR3: CASRRGLAGVNEQYF. CDR3 nucleotide sequence: TGCGCCAGCAGACGCGGACTAGCGGGAGTCAACGAGCAGTACTTC.

The chain's CDR3 is CASSKAEGQGRHQETQYF. The CDR3 DNA follows: TGTGCCAGCAGCAAAGCGGAAGGACAGGGCCGACACCAAGAGACCCAGTACTTC. The chain recombines TRBV21-1 with TRBJ2-5; TRBD1, the table's D call, was not compared with the DNA. TRBV21-1 is a pseudogene segment. The CDR3 contains 18 residues.

This clone was detected only a few times. This chain uses TRBV4-3 with TRBJ2-3, with D perhaps TRBD2 (6 bases). The V gene lost 5 bases and the J gene lost 4 bases, with 25 bases spanning the gap. In germline, CDR1 is LGHNA, CDR2 YSLEER. There are 18 residues in the CDR3. This CDR3 reads CASSKQLARSGRADTQYF. The DNA of the CDR3 is TGCGCCAGCAGCAAACAACTAGCTCGCAGCGGGCGCGCAGATACGCAGTATTTT.

V usage is TRBV5-1 and J usage is TRBJ2-3; D call uncertain. The V end lost 4 bases, the J end lost 3 bases, and 12 bases lay between the germline ends. The CDR3 has 14 amino acids. Germline-derived CDR1 and CDR2 are SGHRS and YFSETQ. The CDR3 reads CASSTPDSTDTQYF. The CDR3 nucleotides are TGCGCCAGCAGCACTCCCGACTCAACAGATACGCAGTATTTT.

The chain combines TRBV27 with TRBJ1-2, with a tentative D call TRBD1 (5 bases). The CDR3 covers 13 residues. Deletions cut 2 bases from V and 4 bases from J, with 8 bases between. Germline V gene lookup returns CDR1 MNHEY and CDR2 SMNVEV (reference sequence). CDR3 in amino acids: CASSLRGGYGYTF. The CDR3 DNA reads as TGTGCCAGCAGTTTAAGGGGCGGCTATGGCTACACCTTC.

This clone was observed a single time. This chain joins TRBV19 and TRBJ2-1; 9 positions agree with TRBD2. CDR1 LNHDA and CDR2 SQIVND come from the germline V gene (reference sequence). With V trimmed by 5 bases and J by 9 bases, 8 bases remained unmatched. The CDR3 is 14 amino acids. The CDR3 is CASSSAGLATEQFF. CDR3 nucleotides: TGTGCCAGTAGTTCCGCGGGACTAGCCACTGAGCAGTTCTTC.

There are a few counts of this clone. CDR3 region: CAWSRSTGGREAFF. CDR3 DNA sequence: TGTGCCTGGAGTAGGAGTACGGGGGGCCGTGAAGCTTTCTTT. J is TRBJ1-1 and V is TRBV30; perhaps TRBD1 as D (6 bases). The CDR3 length is 14 residues. V was trimmed by 2 bases and J by 7 bases, leaving 17 bases between them. Germline CDR1 reads GTSNPN; CDR2 reads SVGIG (reference sequence).

This clone showed up just once. The chain combines TRBV12-3 or TRBV12-4 with TRBJ2-1; D not certain. V lost 5 bases to trimming and J lost 5 bases, with 10 bases between them. The CDR3 runs to 13 residues. The CDR3 reads CASSPGSNNEQFF. CDR3 sequence (DNA): TGTGCCAGCAGTCCTGGGTCGAACAATGAGCAGTTCTTC.

The chain has TRBV7-6 and TRBJ2-5, with 9 bases fitting TRBD1. The CDR3 is 16 amino acids. Germline CDR1 reads SGHVS; CDR2 reads FNYEAQ. With V trimmed by 2 bases and J by 4 bases, 8 bases remained unmatched. Here the CDR3 DNA reads TGTGCCAGCAGCTTATATGGGGGACAGGGCGCAGAGACCCAGTACTTC. It encodes CASSLYGGQGAETQYF.

The chain has TRBV29-1 and TRBJ2-3, with 8 bases aligning to TRBD2. CDR3 size: 12 residues. V lost 7 bases and J lost 6; bases outside the gene matches: 6. Per the germline V gene, CDR1 is SQVTM and CDR2 is ANQGSEA. CDR3 amino acids: CSASGGGDTQYF. In DNA, the CDR3 is TGCAGCGCCTCGGGAGGGGGGGATACGCAGTATTTT.

The chain has TRBV29-1 and TRBJ1-4, with D possibly being TRBD1 (5 bases). The CDR3 totals 14 residues. The germline V gene has CDR1 SQVTM and CDR2 ANQGSEA. Written as DNA, the CDR3 is TGCAGTGTTTCCAATGGGCAGGGTACTGAAAAACTGTTTTTT. As protein: CSVSNGQGTEKLFF.

About this clone itself: Other DNA sequences in the sample encode the same CDR3. The V gene is TRBV27, the J gene TRBJ1-5; D is possibly TRBD1 (6 bases). This CDR3 contains 13 residues. Germline CDR1 reads MNHEY; CDR2 reads SMNVEV (reference sequence). V was shortened by 6 bases and J by 3 bases, with 9 bases between the two germline ends. The CDR3 is CASRGQYNQPQHF. In DNA form, the CDR3 reads TGTGCCAGCAGAGGACAGTACAATCAGCCCCAGCATTTT.

V usage is TRBV11-2 and J usage is TRBJ1-1; D ambiguous. Per the germline V gene, CDR1 is SGHAT and CDR2 is FQNNGV. V was cut by 4 bases and J by 1 base, with 7 bases left in between. The CDR3 extends over 13 amino acids. CDR3 nucleotide sequence: TGTGCCAGCAGCTGGATCGGGAACACTGAAGCTTTCTTT. It encodes CASSWIGNTEAFF.

The V call is TRBV18, the J call TRBJ1-2; D is ambiguous. CDR1 is KGHSH and CDR2 is LQKENI in the germline V gene. This CDR3 contains 13 residues. The V end was cut by 2 bases, the J end by 4 bases, with 8 bases between. CDR3 residues: CASSPSSGYGYTF. The CDR3, as DNA: TGTGCCAGCTCACCATCTTCTGGCTATGGCTACACCTTC.